This T cell receptor beta chain was recovered during a study of cytomegalovirus exposure and HLA in healthy donors. V was clipped by 0 bases and J by 6 bases, with 11 bases between them. Germline lookup yields CDR1 SGDLS and CDR2 YYNGEE. This CDR3 comprises 14 residues. As for this clone: Its antigen is as yet unknown.

The study ran its PCR with 60 Vbeta and 13 Jbeta primers. The protocol was immunoSEQ multiplex PCR, while the TCRdb copy is restricted to in-frame clones and leaves out a portion. The sample has 150,000 or so clones; 75% are singletons. Study conclusions and caveats: Earlier analysis found most TCR beta V segments productive about 87% or about 30% of the time.

The V call is TRBV9, the J call TRBJ2-3, with D perhaps matching TRBD2 (5 bases). The specimen sequenced was PBMCs. This clonotype originated in a man aged 35 to 55 in good health and CMV-seronegative. The CDR3 DNA is TGTGCCAGCAGCGTAGCTCCTAGCTCGGATACGCAGTATTTT. Its translation: CASSVAPSSDTQYF.